This T cell receptor (beta chain) was recovered during a study of OX40 agonist ivuxolimab in advanced cancers. Study in general: From 23 to 79 years was the age range, with a mean of approximately 63 years, and about 83% were male. Partial responses were achieved by three patients, one with hepatocellular carcinoma and two with cutaneous melanoma.

The count of this clone is one. Clones were read by immunoSEQ multiplex PCR, and TCRdb kept only the in-frame ones, dropping some. Among tens of thousands of clones listed, around 77% were seen once. Between the trimmed V and J ends, which lost 1 base and 0 bases, there was a span of 12 bases. Looked up from germline, CDR1 is SGHAT and CDR2 is FQNNGV. This CDR3 contains 16 residues. This TCR was sampled from an adult with an advanced solid tumor such as melanoma, head and neck, liver or kidney cancer. The source material was CD4+ or CD8+ T cells sorted from blood, sampled in a trial of the OX40 agonist ivuxolimab. The chain uses TRBV11-2 and TRBJ1-1, with D hard to call. The CDR3 nucleotides read TGTGCCAGCAGCTTAGGGGTGTCGCGATTGAACACTGAAGCTTTCTTT. Its protein product is CASSLGVSRLNTEAFF.